This T cell receptor (beta chain) derives from a study of technical replicates of blood from a handful of donors. The method was immunoSEQ multiplex PCR; TCRdb's version includes in-frame clones alone and lacks a portion of them. In the table there are under 95,000 clones, approximately 95% of which are singletons. V lost 5 bases to trimming and J lost 7 bases, with 23 bases between them. The CDR3 length is 16 residues. The germline V gene encodes CDR1 MDHEN and CDR2 SYDVKM. The chain combines TRBV28 with TRBJ1-1; no clear D gene. The sample comprised T cells isolated from PBMCs. The receptor's source is a human donor in good health. The CDR3: CASSRESYPQPGEAFF. The CDR3 nucleotides are TGTGCCAGCAGTAGAGAATCGTACCCCCAACCGGGTGAAGCTTTCTTT.